These T cell receptor beta chains were read from a single sample in a study of lymphopenia after photon versus proton radiotherapy. The table came from immunoSEQ multiplex PCR; TCRdb's copy has only in-frame clones and leaves some out. The table has 6,500 to 9,000 clones, approximately 89% seen once. The specimen was peripheral blood, collected from a patient treated with photon-based radiotherapy. All receptors derive from a man in his fifties or sixties with cholangiocarcinoma. The CDR3 runs from the conserved cysteine through the conserved F or W. D genes are given only for firm matches. Clone sizes are given selectively: once, few, many, or a class where the clone is expanded.

d_call clone_size j_call v_call cdr3_nt cdr3_aa
TRBD1 few TRBJ1-5 TRBV7-2 TGTGCCAGCAGCTTAGTAGGGGGCGGAGGCAATCAGCCCCAGCATTTT CASSLVGGGGNQPQHF
- - TRBJ1-3 TRBV20-1 TGCAGTGCAGGGGCTGGAAACACCATATATTTT CSAGAGNTIYF
- - TRBJ2-1 TRBV29-1 TGCAGCGTTTCTGGCAGCTCCTACAATGAGCAGTTCTTC CSVSGSSYNEQFF
- - TRBJ1-4 TRBV6-5 TGTGCCAGCAGTTACTCCGGCAGAATGGGTGAAAAACTGTTTTTT CASSYSGRMGEKLFF
- - TRBJ1-3 TRBV11-1 TGTGCCAGCAGCTTGGACCGGACGGTCTCTGGAAACACCATATATTTT CASSLDRTVSGNTIYF
TRBD1 - TRBJ2-3 TRBV5-6 TGTGCCAGCAGCTTTGGGACAGGGGAGTTCACAGATACGCAGTATTTT CASSFGTGEFTDTQYF
- - TRBJ2-3 TRBV9 TGTGCCAGCAGCGCGGACGGGACTTATAACACAGATACGCAGTATTTT CASSADGTYNTDTQYF
- - TRBJ1-1 TRBV19 TGTGCCAGTATTGATCGGAACACTGAAGCTTTCTTT CASIDRNTEAFF
- - TRBJ2-5 TRBV7-2 TGTGCCAGCAGCGTTATGGGGGTCCAAGAGACCCAGTACTTC CASSVMGVQETQYF
- - TRBJ1-4 TRBV15 TGTGCCACCAGCAGAGTGGGCTCTTGGCCTAATGAAAAACTGTTTTTT CATSRVGSWPNEKLFF
- - TRBJ2-5 TRBV18 TGTGCCAGCTCACCACTAGCCAGGGAGACCCAGTACTTC CASSPLARETQYF
- - TRBJ1-4 TRBV19 TGTGCCAGTAGTAGTTGGGCGAGGGGTGAAAAACTGTTTTTT CASSSWARGEKLFF
TRBD2 - TRBJ2-2 TRBV11-3 TGTGCCAGCAGCTTCAGCGGGGGGATCGGGGAGCTGTTTTTT CASSFSGGIGELFF
TRBD1 - TRBJ2-1 TRBV5-1 TGCGCCAGCCGGGACAGGGGTTCCGATGAGCAGTTCTTC CASRDRGSDEQFF
TRBD2 - TRBJ2-5 TRBV7-9 TGTGCCAGCAGGGGAGCGGGAGCGGGAGAGGAGACCCAGTACTTC CASRGAGAGEETQYF
- - TRBJ2-5 TRBV6-6 TGTGCCAGCAGTTTCCCGGATTCAGAGACCCAGTACTTC CASSFPDSETQYF
TRBD2 - TRBJ2-2 TRBV6-1 TGTGCCAGCAGTCCTAGCGGGATAGGAGGGGAGCTGTTTTTT CASSPSGIGGELFF
TRBD1 - TRBJ2-3 TRBV5-4 TGTGCCAGCAGCACCGGGACAGGGGGATCCGTGGCAGATACGCAGTATTTT CASSTGTGGSVADTQYF
- - TRBJ1-3 TRBV11-2 TGTGCCAGCAGCCCCCTTTCCTCTGGAAACACCATATATTTT CASSPLSSGNTIYF
TRBD1 - TRBJ1-2 TRBV19 TGTGCCAGTAGATTTACGACAGGGCCTAACTATGGCTACACCTTC CASRFTTGPNYGYTF
- - TRBJ1-3 TRBV21-1 TGTGCCAGCAGCAAAGTTCCGATCCCAAACTCTGGAAACACCATATATTTT CASSKVPIPNSGNTIYF
- - TRBJ2-7 TRBV23-1 TGCGCCAGCAGTCAATTACAGGGAGAAACCTACGAGCAGTACTTC CASSQLQGETYEQYF
- - TRBJ2-1 TRBV4-3 TGCGCCAGCAGCCAAGAATACAGCCATTATGAGCAGTTCTTC CASSQEYSHYEQFF
- - TRBJ2-3 TRBV2 TGTGCCAGCAGCTTGGGTCCTCCTAGCACAGATACGCAGTATTTT CASSLGPPSTDTQYF
- - TRBJ2-5 TRBV18 TGTGCCAGCTCACCACCGTCGGGCTATGAGGGGACCCAGTACTTC CASSPPSGYEGTQYF
- - TRBJ2-6 TRBV28 TGTGCCAGCACTGGGGCCAACGTCCTGACTTTC CASTGANVLTF
TRBD2 - TRBJ2-2 TRBV28 TGTGCCAGCAGTTTCGACGGGGGGGCAACAAGGAACACCGGGGAGCTGTTTTTT CASSFDGGATRNTGELFF
- - TRBJ1-6 TRBV6-6 TGTGCCAGCAGTTCCCGGGTGGGAAAGAAAAATTCACCCCTCCACTTT CASSSRVGKKNSPLHF
- - TRBJ2-3 TRBV7-2 TGTGCCAGCAGTCCGGACGGTACTAGCACAGATACGCAGTATTTT CASSPDGTSTDTQYF
- - TRBJ2-2 TRBV7-2 TGTGCCAGCAGCTTACGCGCTACCGACACCGGGGAGCTGTTTTTT CASSLRATDTGELFF
- - TRBJ2-3 TRBV29-1 TGCAGCGTTCGGAGAGGTGTGGGCACAGATACGCAGTATTTT CSVRRGVGTDTQYF
- once TRBJ1-4 TRBV7-2 TGTGCCAGCAGCCAGAGCCTAAGCCATGAAAAACTGTTTTTT CASSQSLSHEKLFF
TRBD1 - TRBJ2-4 TRBV7-2 TGTGCCAGCAGCTTAGCTGACAGGGGGCTTGAAGAGGTTCAGTACTTC CASSLADRGLEEVQYF
TRBD2 - TRBJ2-1 TRBV7-2 TGTGCCAGCAGCCCCTCCGGGAGGGGTAGCTACAATGAGCAGTTCTTC CASSPSGRGSYNEQFF
- - TRBJ1-3 TRBV5-1 TGCGCCAGCAGCTTGGGTGGACCCAGCTCTGGAAACACCATATATTTT CASSLGGPSSGNTIYF
TRBD2 - TRBJ2-5 TRBV9 TGTGCCAGCAGCGGCTCGGGACTATGGGAGACCCAGTACTTC CASSGSGLWETQYF
- - TRBJ1-1 TRBV28 TGTGCCAGCAGTTTTTTAGGCATGGCTTTCTTT CASSFLGMAFF
TRBD1 - TRBJ1-2 TRBV28 TGTGCCAGCAGTTCCGGGACAGGGGGGATTGTCTATGGCTACACCTTC CASSSGTGGIVYGYTF
- - TRBJ1-5 TRBV15 TGTGCCACCAGCAGAGATCCCCCTCAGCCCCAGCATTTT CATSRDPPQPQHF
- - TRBJ1-2 TRBV4-3 TGCGCCAGCAGCCAAGATTTTAACATAGGGGGCTACACCTTC CASSQDFNIGGYTF
- few TRBJ1-5 TRBV5-1 TGCGCCAGCAGCTTGATAGGGGGCAATCAGCCCCAGCATTTT CASSLIGGNQPQHF
TRBD1 - TRBJ2-1 TRBV11-1 TGTGCCAGCAGCTTAGTATTTGGGACAGGGGGCTCCTACAATGAGCAGTTCTTC CASSLVFGTGGSYNEQFF
- - TRBJ1-4 TRBV4-2 TGTGCCAGCAGCCAAGATGGAAAGGGTGGTGAAAAACTGTTTTTT CASSQDGKGGEKLFF
- - TRBJ1-5 TRBV2 TGTGCCAGCAGTGAGGTGGATCGCAATCAGCCCCAGCATTTT CASSEVDRNQPQHF
- - TRBJ1-1 TRBV18 TGTGCCAGCTCACTTTTCGCGGGAGAGAACACTGAAGCTTTCTTT CASSLFAGENTEAFF
- - TRBJ2-3 TRBV27 TGTGCCAGCAGTCTAGCGTACACAGATACGCAGTATTTT CASSLAYTDTQYF
TRBD2 - TRBJ2-1 TRBV28 TGTGCCAGCAGTTTGTGGGGGGGTCCCTACAATGAGCAGTTCTTC CASSLWGGPYNEQFF
- - TRBJ2-5 TRBV10-3 TGTGCCATCAGTGATTCACCGGTGGAGACCCAGTACTTC CAISDSPVETQYF
TRBD1 - TRBJ1-2 TRBV6-1 TGTGCCAGCAGTGACCAGACCGGGACAGGGGCCTATGGCTACACCTTC CASSDQTGTGAYGYTF
- - TRBJ1-5 TRBV28 TGTGCCAGCAGTTTAGACACAGGTTATGGCAATCAGCCCCAGCATTTT CASSLDTGYGNQPQHF
TRBD1 - TRBJ1-1 TRBV5-6 TGTGCCAGCAGCTGGGGACAGGTAGACACTGAAGCTTTCTTT CASSWGQVDTEAFF
- - TRBJ2-1 TRBV7-3 TGTGCCAGCAGCCAGAGGGGTAATGAGCAGTTCTTC CASSQRGNEQFF
- - TRBJ1-2 TRBV7-9 TGTGCCAGCAGCTCCCCCGGCGAAGGGAACTATGGCTACACCTTC CASSSPGEGNYGYTF
- - TRBJ2-7 TRBV19 TGTGCCAGTAGTGCGCAAGGACCTTTCTACGAGCAGTACTTC CASSAQGPFYEQYF
- - TRBJ2-7 TRBV27 TGTGCCAGCAGTTCAGGACCAGGAAAGGGCGAGCAGTACTTC CASSSGPGKGEQYF
TRBD1 - TRBJ2-7 TRBV18 TGTGCCAGCTCACGGGGGGACAGGGGGCCTATCGAGCAGTACTTC CASSRGDRGPIEQYF
- - TRBJ2-3 TRBV10-3 TGTGCCATCAGTGAGAGGGAAGCAGATACGCAGTATTTT CAISEREADTQYF